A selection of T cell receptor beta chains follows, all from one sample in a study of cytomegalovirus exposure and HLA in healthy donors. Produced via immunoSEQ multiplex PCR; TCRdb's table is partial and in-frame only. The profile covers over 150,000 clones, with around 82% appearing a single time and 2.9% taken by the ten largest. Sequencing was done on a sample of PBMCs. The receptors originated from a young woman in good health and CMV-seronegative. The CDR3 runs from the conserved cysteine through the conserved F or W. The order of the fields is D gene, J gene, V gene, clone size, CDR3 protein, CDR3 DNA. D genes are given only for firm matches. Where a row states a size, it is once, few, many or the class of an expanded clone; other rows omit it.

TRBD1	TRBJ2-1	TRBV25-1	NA	CASNHRGLNERFF	TGTGCCAGCAACCACAGGGGGCTGAATGAGCGGTTCTTC
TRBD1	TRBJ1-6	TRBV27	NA	CASSQGTGRALHF	TGTGCCAGCAGTCAAGGGACAGGGAGGGCCCTCCACTTT
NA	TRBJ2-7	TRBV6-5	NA	CASRWDISYEQYF	TGTGCCAGCAGGTGGGACATCTCCTACGAGCAGTACTTC
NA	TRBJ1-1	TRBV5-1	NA	CASSLVGQGQTMNTEAFF	TGCGCCAGCAGCTTGGTAGGGCAGGGGCAGACCATGAACACTGAAGCTTTCTTT
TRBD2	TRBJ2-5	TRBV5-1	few	CASSAGTSEETQYF	TGCGCCAGCAGCGCCGGGACTAGCGAAGAGACCCAGTACTTC
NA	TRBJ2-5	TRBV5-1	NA	CASSLGVARRETQYF	TGCGCCAGCAGCTTGGGGGTAGCACGGAGGGAGACCCAGTACTTC
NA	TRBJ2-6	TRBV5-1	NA	CASSLGDTGANVLTF	TGCGCCAGCAGCTTAGGGGATACTGGGGCCAACGTCCTGACTTTC
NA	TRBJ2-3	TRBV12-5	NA	CASGLVPFMAFADTQYF	TGTGCTAGTGGTTTGGTACCTTTCATGGCATTTGCAGATACGCAGTATTTT
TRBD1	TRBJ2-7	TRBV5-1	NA	CASSLARTGYEQYF	TGCGCCAGCAGCTTGGCCAGGACAGGCTACGAGCAGTACTTC
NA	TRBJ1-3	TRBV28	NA	CASSLGGVSGNTIYF	TGTGCCAGCAGTTTAGGCGGCGTCTCTGGAAACACCATATATTTT
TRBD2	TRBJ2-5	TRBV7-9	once	CASSFSLAGSRETQYF	TGTGCCAGCAGCTTCTCACTAGCGGGATCCCGAGAGACCCAGTACTTC